This T cell receptor beta chain was identified in a study of PD-1 blockade in classical Hodgkin lymphoma. This CDR3 comprises 13 residues. Germline CDR1 is PRHDT and CDR2 is FYEKMQ (reference sequence). V lost 3 bases and J lost 5, with 7 bases in between. TCRdb's table, derived via immunoSEQ multiplex PCR, lists solely in-frame clones and lacks some. Of about 47,000 clones in the sample, approximately 91% were seen once. Time point meaning: newly diagnosed, previously untreated cHL patient sample. The V gene is TRBV13, the J gene TRBJ2-2; D ambiguous. The sequenced material came from peripheral blood mononuclear cells (PBMCs). The TCR originated in a human donor with classical Hodgkin lymphoma. The CDR3 spells CASSFKYTGELFF. In DNA form, the CDR3 reads TGTGCCAGCAGCTTCAAATATACCGGGGAGCTGTTTTTT.